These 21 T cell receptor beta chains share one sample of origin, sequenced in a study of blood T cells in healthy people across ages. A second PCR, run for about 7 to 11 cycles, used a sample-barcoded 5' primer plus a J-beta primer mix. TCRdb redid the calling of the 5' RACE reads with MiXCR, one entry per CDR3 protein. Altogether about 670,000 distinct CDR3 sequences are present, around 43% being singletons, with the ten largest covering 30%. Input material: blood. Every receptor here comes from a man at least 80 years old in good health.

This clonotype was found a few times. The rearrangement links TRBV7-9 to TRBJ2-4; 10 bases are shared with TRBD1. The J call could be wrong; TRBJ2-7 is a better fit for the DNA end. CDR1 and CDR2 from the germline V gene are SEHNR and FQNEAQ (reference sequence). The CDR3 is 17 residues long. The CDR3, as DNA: TGTGCCAGCAGCGTTTATGTCGGGACAGGGGTAACCTACGAGCAGTACTTC. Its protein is CASSVYVGTGVTYEQYF.

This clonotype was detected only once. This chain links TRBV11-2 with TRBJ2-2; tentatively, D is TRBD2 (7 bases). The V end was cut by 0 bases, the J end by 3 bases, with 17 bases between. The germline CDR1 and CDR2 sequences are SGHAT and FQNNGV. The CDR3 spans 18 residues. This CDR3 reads CASSLDRGAVEDTGELFF. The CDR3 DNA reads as TGTGCCAGCAGCTTAGATCGGGGGGCCGTGGAGGACACCGGGGAGCTGTTTTTT.

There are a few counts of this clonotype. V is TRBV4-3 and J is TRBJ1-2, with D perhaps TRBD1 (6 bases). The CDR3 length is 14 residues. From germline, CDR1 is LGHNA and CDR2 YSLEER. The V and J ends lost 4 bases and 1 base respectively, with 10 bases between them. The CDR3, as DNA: TGCGCCAGCAGCCCGACAGGAGATAACTATGGCTACACCTTC. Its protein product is CASSPTGDNYGYTF.

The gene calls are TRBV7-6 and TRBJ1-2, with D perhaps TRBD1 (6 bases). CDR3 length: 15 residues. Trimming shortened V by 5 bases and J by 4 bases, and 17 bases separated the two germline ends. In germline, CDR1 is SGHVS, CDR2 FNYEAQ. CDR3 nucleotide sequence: TGTGCCAGCAGCCCCCTAGGACAGACTTTCTATGGCTACACCTTC. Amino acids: CASSPLGQTFYGYTF.

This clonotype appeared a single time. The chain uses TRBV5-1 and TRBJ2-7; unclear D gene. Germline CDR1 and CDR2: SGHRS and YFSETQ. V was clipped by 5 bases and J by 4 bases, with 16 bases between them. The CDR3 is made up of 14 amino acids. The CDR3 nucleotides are TGCGCCAGCAGGGTCGTGTTAGGGTCTTACGAGCAGTACTTC. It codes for CASRVVLGSYEQYF.

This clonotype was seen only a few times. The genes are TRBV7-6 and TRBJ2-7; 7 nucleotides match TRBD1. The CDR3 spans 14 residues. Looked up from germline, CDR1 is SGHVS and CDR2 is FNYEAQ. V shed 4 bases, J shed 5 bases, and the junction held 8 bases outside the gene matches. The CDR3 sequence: CASSWGQRGDEQYF. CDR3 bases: TGTGCCAGCAGCTGGGGACAGCGCGGCGACGAGCAGTACTTC.

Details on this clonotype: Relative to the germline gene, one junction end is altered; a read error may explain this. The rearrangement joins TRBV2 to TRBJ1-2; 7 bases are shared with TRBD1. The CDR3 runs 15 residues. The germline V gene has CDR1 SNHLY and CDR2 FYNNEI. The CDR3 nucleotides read TGTGCCAACAGTGGGGTCCGGACAGGAGTCTATGGCTACACCTTC. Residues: CANSGVRTGVYGYTF.

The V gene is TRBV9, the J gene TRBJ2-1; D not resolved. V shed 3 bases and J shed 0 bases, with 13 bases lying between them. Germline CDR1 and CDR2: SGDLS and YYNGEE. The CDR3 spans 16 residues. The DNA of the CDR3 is TGTGCCAGCAGCGCCGCCCCTGAGAGCTCCTACAATGAGCAGTTCTTC. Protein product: CASSAAPESSYNEQFF.

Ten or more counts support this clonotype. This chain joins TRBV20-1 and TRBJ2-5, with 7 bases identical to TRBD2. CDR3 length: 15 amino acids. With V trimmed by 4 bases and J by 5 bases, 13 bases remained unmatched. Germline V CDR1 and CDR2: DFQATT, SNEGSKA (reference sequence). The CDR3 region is CSAKNNGRGGETQYF. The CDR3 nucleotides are TGCAGTGCTAAAAACAACGGACGGGGAGGGGAGACCCAGTACTTC.

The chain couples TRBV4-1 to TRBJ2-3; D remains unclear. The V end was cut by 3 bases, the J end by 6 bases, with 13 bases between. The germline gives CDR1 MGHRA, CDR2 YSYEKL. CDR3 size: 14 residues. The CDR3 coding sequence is TGCGCCAGCAGCCAGCGCGGAAGGGTGGATACGCAGTATTTT. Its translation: CASSQRGRVDTQYF.

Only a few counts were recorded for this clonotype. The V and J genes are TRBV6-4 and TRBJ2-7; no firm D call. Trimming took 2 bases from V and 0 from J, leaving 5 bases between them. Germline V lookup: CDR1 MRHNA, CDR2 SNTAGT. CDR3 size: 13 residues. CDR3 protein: CASSDQSSYEQYF. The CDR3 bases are TGTGCCAGCAGTGACCAGAGCTCCTACGAGCAGTACTTC.

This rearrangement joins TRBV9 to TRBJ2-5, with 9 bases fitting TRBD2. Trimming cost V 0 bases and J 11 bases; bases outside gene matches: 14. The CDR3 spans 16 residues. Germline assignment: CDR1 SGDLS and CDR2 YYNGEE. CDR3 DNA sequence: TGTGCCAGCAGCGTAGCTCAAGCGGGGGGTTTTGATGAGCAGTACTTC. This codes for CASSVAQAGGFDEQYF.

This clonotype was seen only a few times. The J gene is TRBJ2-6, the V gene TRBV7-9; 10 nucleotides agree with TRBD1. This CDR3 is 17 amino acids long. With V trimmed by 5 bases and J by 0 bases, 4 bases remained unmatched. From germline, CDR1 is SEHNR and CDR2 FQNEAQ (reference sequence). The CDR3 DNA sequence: TGTGCCAGCAGCCCCGGGACAGGGGTCTCTGGGGCCAACGTCCTGACTTTC. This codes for CASSPGTGVSGANVLTF. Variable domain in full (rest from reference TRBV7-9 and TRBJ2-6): DTGVSQNPRHKITKRGQNVTFRCDPISEHNRLYWYRQTLGQGPEFLTYFQNEAQLEKSRLLSDRFSAERPKGSFSTLEIQRTEQGDSAMYLCASSPGTGVSGANVLTFGAGSRLTVL.

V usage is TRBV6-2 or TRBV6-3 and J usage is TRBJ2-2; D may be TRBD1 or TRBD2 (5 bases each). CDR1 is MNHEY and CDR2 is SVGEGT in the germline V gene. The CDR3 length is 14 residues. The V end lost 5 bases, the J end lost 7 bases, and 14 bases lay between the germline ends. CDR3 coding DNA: TGTGCCAGCAGTCACCTTGGGGGTAGCGGGGAGCTGTTTTTT. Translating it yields CASSHLGGSGELFF.

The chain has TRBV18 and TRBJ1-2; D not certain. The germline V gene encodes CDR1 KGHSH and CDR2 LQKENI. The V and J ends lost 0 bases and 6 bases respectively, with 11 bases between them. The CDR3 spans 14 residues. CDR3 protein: CASSPPAGNDGYTF. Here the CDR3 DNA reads TGTGCCAGCTCACCACCCGCAGGAAACGATGGCTACACCTTC. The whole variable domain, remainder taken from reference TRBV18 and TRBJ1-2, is NAGVMQNPRHLVRRRGQEARLRCSPMKGHSHVYWYRQLPEEGLKFMVYLQKENIIDESGMPKERFSAEFPKEGPSILRIQQVVRGDSAAYFCASSPPAGNDGYTFGSGTRLTVV.

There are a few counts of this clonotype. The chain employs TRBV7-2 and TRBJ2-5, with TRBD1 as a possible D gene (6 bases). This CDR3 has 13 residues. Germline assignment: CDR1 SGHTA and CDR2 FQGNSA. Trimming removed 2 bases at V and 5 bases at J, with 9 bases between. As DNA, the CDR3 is TGTGCCAGCAGCTTAAACAGGGCGGAGACCCAGTACTTC. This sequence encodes CASSLNRAETQYF.

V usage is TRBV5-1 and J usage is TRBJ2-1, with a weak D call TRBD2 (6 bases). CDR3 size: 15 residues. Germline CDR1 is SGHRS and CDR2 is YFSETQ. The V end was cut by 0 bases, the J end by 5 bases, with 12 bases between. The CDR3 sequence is CASSLGAGLNNEQFF. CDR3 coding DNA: TGCGCCAGCAGCTTGGGGGCGGGATTGAACAATGAGCAGTTCTTC. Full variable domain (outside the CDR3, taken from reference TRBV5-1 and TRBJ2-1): KAGVTQTPRYLIKTRGQQVTLSCSPISGHRSVSWYQQTPGQGLQFLFEYFSETQRNKGNFPGRFSGRQFSNSRSEMNVSTLELGDSALYLCASSLGAGLNNEQFFGPGTRLTVL.

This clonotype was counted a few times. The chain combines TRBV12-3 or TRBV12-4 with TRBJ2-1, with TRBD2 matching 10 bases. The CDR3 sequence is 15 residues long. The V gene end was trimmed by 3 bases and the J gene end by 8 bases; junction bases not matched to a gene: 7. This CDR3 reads CASSFRASGGDEQFF. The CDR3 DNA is TGTGCCAGCAGTTTCCGGGCTAGCGGGGGCGATGAGCAGTTCTTC.

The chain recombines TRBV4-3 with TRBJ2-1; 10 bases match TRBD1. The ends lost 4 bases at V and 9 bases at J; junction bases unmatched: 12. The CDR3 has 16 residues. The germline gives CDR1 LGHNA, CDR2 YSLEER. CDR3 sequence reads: CASSRETGGLLGEQFF. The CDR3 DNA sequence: TGCGCCAGCAGCCGAGAGACAGGGGGCCTTTTGGGTGAGCAGTTCTTC.

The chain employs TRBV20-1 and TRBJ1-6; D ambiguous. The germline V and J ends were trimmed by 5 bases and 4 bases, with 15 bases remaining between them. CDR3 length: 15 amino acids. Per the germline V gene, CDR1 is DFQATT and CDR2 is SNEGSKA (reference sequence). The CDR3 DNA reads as TGCAGTGCTCCCCCGACATATACGTATAATTCACCCCTCCACTTT. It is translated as CSAPPTYTYNSPLHF.

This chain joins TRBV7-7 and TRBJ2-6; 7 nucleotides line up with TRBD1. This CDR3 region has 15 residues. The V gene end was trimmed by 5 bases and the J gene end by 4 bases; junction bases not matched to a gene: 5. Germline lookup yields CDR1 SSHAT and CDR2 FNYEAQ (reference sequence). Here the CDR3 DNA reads TGTGCCAGCAGCCCAGGGACAGCCGGGGCCAACGTCCTGACTTTC. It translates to CASSPGTAGANVLTF.